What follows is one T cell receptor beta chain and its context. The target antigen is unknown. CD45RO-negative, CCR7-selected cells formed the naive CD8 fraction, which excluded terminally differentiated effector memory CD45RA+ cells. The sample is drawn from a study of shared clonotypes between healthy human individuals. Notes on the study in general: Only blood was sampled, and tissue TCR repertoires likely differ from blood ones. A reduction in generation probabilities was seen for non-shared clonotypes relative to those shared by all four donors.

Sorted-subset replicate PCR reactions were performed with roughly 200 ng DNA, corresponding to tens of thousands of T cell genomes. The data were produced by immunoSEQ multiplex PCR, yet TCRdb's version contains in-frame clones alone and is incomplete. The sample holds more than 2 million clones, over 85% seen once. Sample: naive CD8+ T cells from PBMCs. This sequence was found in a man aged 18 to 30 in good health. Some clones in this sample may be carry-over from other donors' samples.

CDR3 sequence (DNA): TGTGCCATCTCGCCCCAGCTGAGCAATCAGCCCCAGCATTTT. Translation: CAISPQLSNQPQHF. This rearrangement joins TRBV19 to TRBJ1-5, with D unclear. The V end was cut by 10 bases, the J end by 1 base, with 14 bases between. The length of the CDR3 is 14 residues. Germline lookup yields CDR1 LNHDA and CDR2 SQIVND (reference sequence). The full variable domain, rest sourced from reference TRBV19 and TRBJ1-5, is DGGITQSPKYLFRKEGQNVTLSCEQNLNHDAMYWYRQDPGQGLRLIYYSQIVNDFQKGDIAEGYSVSREKKESFPLTVTSAQKNPTAFYLCAISPQLSNQPQHFGDGTRLSIL.